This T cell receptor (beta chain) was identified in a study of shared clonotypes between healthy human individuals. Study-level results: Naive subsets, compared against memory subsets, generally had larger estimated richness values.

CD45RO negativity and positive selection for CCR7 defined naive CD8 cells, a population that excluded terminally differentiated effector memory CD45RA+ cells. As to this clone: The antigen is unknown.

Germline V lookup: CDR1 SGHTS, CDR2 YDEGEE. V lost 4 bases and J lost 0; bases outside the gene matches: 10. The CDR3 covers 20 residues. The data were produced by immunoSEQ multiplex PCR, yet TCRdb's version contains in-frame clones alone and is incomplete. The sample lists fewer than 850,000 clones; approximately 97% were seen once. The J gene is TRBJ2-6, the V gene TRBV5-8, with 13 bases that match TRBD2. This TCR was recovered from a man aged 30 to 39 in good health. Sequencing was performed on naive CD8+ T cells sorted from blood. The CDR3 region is CASSGGLAGALNSGANVLTF. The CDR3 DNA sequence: TGTGCCAGCAGCGGAGGACTAGCGGGAGCCCTCAACTCTGGGGCCAACGTCCTGACTTTC.